These 27 T cell receptor beta chains share one sample of origin, sequenced in a study of a mutant IDH1 vaccine in newly diagnosed glioma. These receptors have no identified antigens. This table comes from immunoSEQ multiplex PCR, and its TCRdb copy is limited to in-frame clones, with some not included. This table holds over 55,000 clones, 90% found once. As to time point: week 5, during vaccination. With topical imiquimod, each dose of the vaccine consisted of 300 ug of mutant IDH1 20-mer peptide. Sample: PBMCs, taken from a glioma patient whose treatment included an IDH1 peptide vaccine. Receptors originate from a middle-aged woman with glioma.

This sequence joins TRBV7-9 and TRBJ2-2; 7 positions match TRBD1. After removal of 5 bases from V and 1 base from J, the junction contained 10 bases not matched to a gene. The length of the CDR3 is 17 residues. CDR1 SEHNR and CDR2 FQNEAQ come from the germline V gene (reference sequence). The CDR3 DNA follows: TGTGCCAGCAGCCCGACAGGGAACCGGATGAACACCGGGGAGCTGTTTTTT. It translates to CASSPTGNRMNTGELFF.

The chain carries TRBV28 and TRBJ1-4, with 7 nucleotides matching TRBD1. The germline V gene has CDR1 MDHEN and CDR2 SYDVKM. CDR3 size: 16 residues. The trim removed 7 bases at V and 2 bases at J, leaving 10 bases unmatched. The CDR3: CASKDRASSTNEKLFF. The DNA of the CDR3 is TGTGCCAGCAAAGACAGGGCTTCCTCCACTAATGAAAAACTGTTTTTT.

This clone has just a few counts. This rearrangement joins TRBV5-1 to TRBJ1-4; TRBD1 aligns across 9 bases. Trimming removed 4 bases from V and 6 bases from J; junction bases left unmatched: 4. Germline values: CDR1 SGHRS, CDR2 YFSETQ. The CDR3 length is 14 residues. CDR3: CASSGDREDEKLFF. Here the CDR3 DNA reads TGCGCCAGCAGCGGGGACAGGGAGGATGAAAAACTGTTTTTT.

DNA of the CDR3: TGTGCCAGCAGCCTGACCGGCACAGATACGCAGTATTTT. As protein: CASSLTGTDTQYF. The rearrangement links TRBV7-9 to TRBJ2-3; D remains ambiguous. With 5 bases removed from V and 1 base from J, the gap between germline ends came to 7 bases. This CDR3 has 13 residues. Germline-derived CDR1 and CDR2 are SEHNR and FQNEAQ (reference sequence).

V is TRBV4-2 and J is TRBJ1-2, with a possible D match to TRBD1 (6 bases). There are 14 residues in the CDR3. Looked up from germline, CDR1 is LGHNA and CDR2 is YNFKEQ. V lost 0 bases and J lost 10, with 15 bases in between. The CDR3 loop reads CASSQDSATGYYTF. The CDR3 DNA follows: TGTGCCAGCAGCCAAGATAGCGCGACAGGCTACTACACCTTC.

This clone appeared a single time. The CDR3 DNA sequence: TGTGCCTGGAGTAGGGACTCGACCACAGATACGCAGTATTTT. Protein: CAWSRDSTTDTQYF. The chain combines TRBV30 with TRBJ2-3; a possible D gene is TRBD2 (6 bases). This CDR3 has 14 residues. Trimming removed 2 bases at V and 2 bases at J, with 11 bases between. Looked up from germline, CDR1 is GTSNPN and CDR2 is SVGIG (reference sequence).

This chain connects TRBV13 to TRBJ2-2; D is undetermined. Trimming removed 0 bases at V and 6 bases at J, with 5 bases between. Germline V gene data show CDR1 as PRHDT and CDR2 as FYEKMQ (reference sequence). The CDR3 consists of 13 residues. The CDR3 sequence is CASSLGSPGELFF. For the CDR3, the DNA is TGTGCCAGCAGCTTAGGGTCCCCCGGGGAGCTGTTTTTT.

The rearrangement uses TRBV19 and TRBJ2-7; D call uncertain. The germline V and J ends were trimmed by 3 bases and 1 base, with 10 bases remaining between them. Germline V gene lookup returns CDR1 LNHDA and CDR2 SQIVND (reference sequence). The CDR3 totals 14 residues. CDR3 DNA: TGTGCCAGTAGTATCCGGATGAGATCCTACGAGCAGTACTTC. Translated: CASSIRMRSYEQYF.

This sequence joins TRBV7-8 and TRBJ2-1, with TRBD1 matching over 8 bases. Losses at the gene ends were 5 bases for V and 8 bases for J; bases not matched to a gene: 14. CDR3 length: 16 residues. In germline, CDR1 is SGHVS, CDR2 FQNEAQ. CDR3 amino acids: CASSPYGQGLGYEQFF. The CDR3 bases are TGTGCCAGCAGCCCATATGGACAGGGCTTGGGCTATGAGCAGTTCTTC.

This clone was counted only a few times. The chain carries TRBV30 and TRBJ2-5; possibly TRBD1 or TRBD2 for D (5 bases each). From germline, CDR1 is GTSNPN and CDR2 SVGIG (reference sequence). V was pared by 0 bases and J by 1 base, with 15 bases between. CDR3 length: 16 amino acids. CDR3 DNA: TGTGCCTGGAGTGTATACGGAACAGGACTCCAAGAGACCCAGTACTTC. This translates into CAWSVYGTGLQETQYF.

The V call is TRBV18, the J call TRBJ2-5, with D unresolved. This CDR3 has 14 residues. V lost 1 base, J lost 1 base, and 7 bases lay in between. Germline lookup yields CDR1 KGHSH and CDR2 LQKENI. This chain's CDR3 is CASSPREPQETQYF. The CDR3 DNA follows: TGTGCCAGCTCACCACGGGAACCCCAAGAGACCCAGTACTTC.

The V and J genes are TRBV6-5 and TRBJ2-2; 7 bases are shared with TRBD2. The germline V gene encodes CDR1 MNHEY and CDR2 SVGAGI. The CDR3 runs 15 residues. V was pared by 2 bases and J by 1 base, with 1 base of the junction left unmatched. The CDR3 here is CASSYVAGNTGELFF. In DNA, the CDR3 is TGTGCCAGCAGTTACGTAGCGGGGAACACCGGGGAGCTGTTTTTT.

This clone showed up just a few times. This chain connects TRBV9 to TRBJ1-1; no reliable D call. This CDR3 has 15 amino acids. Germline V gene sequence: CDR1 SGDLS, CDR2 YYNGEE. The V and J ends lost 4 bases and 1 base respectively, with 14 bases between them. The CDR3 loop reads CASSPYGLPNTEAFF. The CDR3, as DNA: TGTGCCAGCAGCCCGTACGGACTCCCGAACACTGAAGCTTTCTTT.

The genes are TRBV6-5 and TRBJ1-1, with a possible D match to TRBD1 (5 bases). In germline, CDR1 is MNHEY, CDR2 SVGAGI. This CDR3 has 12 residues. The germline V and J ends were trimmed by 2 bases and 7 bases, with 8 bases remaining between them. Here the CDR3 DNA reads TGTGCCAGCAGTTACACGCAGGGTGAAGCTTTCTTT. This codes for CASSYTQGEAFF.

The gene calls are TRBV5-6 and TRBJ1-5, with TRBD1 identical over 7 bases. This CDR3 is 15 amino acids long. With V trimmed by 4 bases and J by 3 bases, 7 bases remained unmatched. Germline CDR1 SGHDT, CDR2 YYEEEE. CDR3 residues: CASSRQQGLNQPQHF. The DNA of the CDR3 is TGTGCCAGCAGCCGACAACAGGGGCTCAATCAGCCCCAGCATTTT. The complete variable domain, with remaining parts taken from reference TRBV5-6 and TRBJ1-5, reads DAGVTQSPTHLIKTRGQQVTLRCSPKSGHDTVSWYQQALGQGPQFIFQYYEEEERQRGNFPDRFSGHQFPNYSSELNVNALLLGDSALYLCASSRQQGLNQPQHFGDGTRLSIL.

The chain recombines TRBV13 with TRBJ1-1; D is perhaps TRBD1 (6 bases). The CDR3 length is 14 residues. Trimming pared 1 base from V and 1 base from J, leaving 7 bases between. Germline CDR1 is PRHDT and CDR2 is FYEKMQ (reference sequence). The CDR3 reads CASSLVGGNTEAFF. The CDR3 coding sequence is TGTGCCAGCAGCTTAGTAGGGGGGAACACTGAAGCTTTCTTT.

This clone occurred once. The chain carries TRBV5-1 and TRBJ2-4; TRBD2 matches at 8 bases. V was pared by 4 bases and J by 1 base, with 7 bases of the junction left unmatched. CDR1 and CDR2 from the germline V gene are SGHRS and YFSETQ. The CDR3 consists of 16 residues. CDR3 coding DNA: TGCGCCAGCAGCGGCGGGAGGAGTGGGGCCAAAAACATTCAGTACTTC. Translated: CASSGGRSGAKNIQYF.

The chain has TRBV6-1 and TRBJ2-3; 9 nucleotides match TRBD1. V was pared by 4 bases and J by 4 bases, with 12 bases of the junction left unmatched. Germline V gene sequence: CDR1 MNHNS, CDR2 SASEGT. The CDR3 spans 17 residues. DNA of the CDR3: TGTGCCAGCAGTGTGCCCCGGGACAGGGAGGTTGCAGATACGCAGTATTTT. It yields the protein CASSVPRDREVADTQYF.

V gene TRBV19 combines with J gene TRBJ1-1; D remains ambiguous. CDR3 length: 11 amino acids. Trimming pared 9 bases from V and 0 bases from J, leaving 5 bases between. Germline values: CDR1 LNHDA, CDR2 SQIVND (reference sequence). For the CDR3, the DNA is TGTGCCAGGACAATGAACACTGAAGCTTTCTTT. It codes for CARTMNTEAFF.

The chain has TRBV4-2 and TRBJ2-5; no clear D gene. Germline V lookup: CDR1 LGHNA, CDR2 YNFKEQ. The CDR3 totals 16 residues. The V and J ends lost 0 bases and 4 bases respectively, with 15 bases between them. In nucleotides, the CDR3 is TGTGCCAGCAGCCAAGATTTCGGAGCGTTGGGAGAGACCCAGTACTTC. Translating gives CASSQDFGALGETQYF.

The gene calls are TRBV7-9 and TRBJ2-5; no firm D call. V was cut by 6 bases and J by 1 base, with 18 bases left in between. The CDR3 sequence is 16 residues long. Germline CDR1 and CDR2: SEHNR and FQNEAQ (reference sequence). The CDR3 protein is CASSSIHPVSQETQYF. The CDR3 coding sequence is TGTGCCAGCAGTTCAATCCATCCGGTGAGCCAAGAGACCCAGTACTTC.

The rearrangement joins TRBV6-1 to TRBJ1-1; weak D call: TRBD1 (5 bases). The germline V gene has CDR1 MNHNS and CDR2 SASEGT. Trimming pared 3 bases from V and 7 bases from J, leaving 15 bases between. This CDR3 contains 14 residues. The CDR3 nucleotides are TGTGCCAGCAGTGATGGGGCGGGGGAGATTGAAGCTTTCTTT. Translation gives CASSDGAGEIEAFF.

The chain couples TRBV25-1 to TRBJ1-6; 7 nucleotides line up with TRBD1. The CDR3 extends over 14 amino acids. V was clipped by 3 bases and J by 5 bases; unmatched bases: 1. The germline V gene encodes CDR1 MGHDK and CDR2 SYGVNS. Here the CDR3 reads CASSDGTDNSPLHF. The CDR3 nucleotides are TGTGCCAGCAGTGACGGGACAGATAATTCACCCCTCCACTTT. The whole variable domain, remainder taken from reference TRBV25-1 and TRBJ1-6, is EADIYQTPRYLVIGTGKKITLECSQTMGHDKMYWYQQDPGMELHLIHYSYGVNSTEKGDLSSESTVSRIRTEHFPLTLESARPSHTSQYLCASSDGTDNSPLHFGNGTRLTVT.

The genes are TRBV2 and TRBJ1-1, with TRBD1 identical over 7 bases. This CDR3 is 15 amino acids long. The ends lost 7 bases at V and 3 bases at J; junction bases unmatched: 11. CDR1 and CDR2 from the germline V gene are SNHLY and FYNNEI. The CDR3 spells CASNSEGRGYTEAFF. CDR3 nucleotides: TGTGCCAGCAATAGCGAAGGCAGGGGGTACACTGAAGCTTTCTTT.

The chain uses TRBV6-5 and TRBJ1-1; 8 bases map to TRBD1. There are 13 residues in the CDR3. The V gene's germline CDR1 is MNHEY and CDR2 SVGAGI. The junction had 5 bases not matched to a gene; V was cut back by 7 bases and J by 4 bases. CDR3 DNA sequence: TGTGCCAGCACCAAGCAGGGGGCCACTGAAGCTTTCTTT. Encoded protein: CASTKQGATEAFF.

CDR3 coding DNA: TGTGCCAGCAGTTACTCGAAGGGGATGAACACTGAAGCTTTCTTT. This translates into CASSYSKGMNTEAFF. V and J are TRBV6-5 and TRBJ1-1, with a possible D match to TRBD1 (5 bases). Trimming stripped 0 bases from V and 0 bases from J, with 8 bases between. Germline V gene data show CDR1 as MNHEY and CDR2 as SVGAGI. This CDR3 region has 15 residues.

The chain has TRBV4-2 and TRBJ1-1; maybe TRBD1 (5 bases). The V and J ends lost 0 bases and 5 bases respectively, with 19 bases between them. The CDR3 covers 17 residues. The germline CDR1 and CDR2 sequences are LGHNA and YNFKEQ. This CDR3 is CASSQDWAGTPRTEAFF. The CDR3 DNA sequence: TGTGCCAGCAGCCAAGATTGGGCCGGGACTCCGAGGACTGAAGCTTTCTTT.